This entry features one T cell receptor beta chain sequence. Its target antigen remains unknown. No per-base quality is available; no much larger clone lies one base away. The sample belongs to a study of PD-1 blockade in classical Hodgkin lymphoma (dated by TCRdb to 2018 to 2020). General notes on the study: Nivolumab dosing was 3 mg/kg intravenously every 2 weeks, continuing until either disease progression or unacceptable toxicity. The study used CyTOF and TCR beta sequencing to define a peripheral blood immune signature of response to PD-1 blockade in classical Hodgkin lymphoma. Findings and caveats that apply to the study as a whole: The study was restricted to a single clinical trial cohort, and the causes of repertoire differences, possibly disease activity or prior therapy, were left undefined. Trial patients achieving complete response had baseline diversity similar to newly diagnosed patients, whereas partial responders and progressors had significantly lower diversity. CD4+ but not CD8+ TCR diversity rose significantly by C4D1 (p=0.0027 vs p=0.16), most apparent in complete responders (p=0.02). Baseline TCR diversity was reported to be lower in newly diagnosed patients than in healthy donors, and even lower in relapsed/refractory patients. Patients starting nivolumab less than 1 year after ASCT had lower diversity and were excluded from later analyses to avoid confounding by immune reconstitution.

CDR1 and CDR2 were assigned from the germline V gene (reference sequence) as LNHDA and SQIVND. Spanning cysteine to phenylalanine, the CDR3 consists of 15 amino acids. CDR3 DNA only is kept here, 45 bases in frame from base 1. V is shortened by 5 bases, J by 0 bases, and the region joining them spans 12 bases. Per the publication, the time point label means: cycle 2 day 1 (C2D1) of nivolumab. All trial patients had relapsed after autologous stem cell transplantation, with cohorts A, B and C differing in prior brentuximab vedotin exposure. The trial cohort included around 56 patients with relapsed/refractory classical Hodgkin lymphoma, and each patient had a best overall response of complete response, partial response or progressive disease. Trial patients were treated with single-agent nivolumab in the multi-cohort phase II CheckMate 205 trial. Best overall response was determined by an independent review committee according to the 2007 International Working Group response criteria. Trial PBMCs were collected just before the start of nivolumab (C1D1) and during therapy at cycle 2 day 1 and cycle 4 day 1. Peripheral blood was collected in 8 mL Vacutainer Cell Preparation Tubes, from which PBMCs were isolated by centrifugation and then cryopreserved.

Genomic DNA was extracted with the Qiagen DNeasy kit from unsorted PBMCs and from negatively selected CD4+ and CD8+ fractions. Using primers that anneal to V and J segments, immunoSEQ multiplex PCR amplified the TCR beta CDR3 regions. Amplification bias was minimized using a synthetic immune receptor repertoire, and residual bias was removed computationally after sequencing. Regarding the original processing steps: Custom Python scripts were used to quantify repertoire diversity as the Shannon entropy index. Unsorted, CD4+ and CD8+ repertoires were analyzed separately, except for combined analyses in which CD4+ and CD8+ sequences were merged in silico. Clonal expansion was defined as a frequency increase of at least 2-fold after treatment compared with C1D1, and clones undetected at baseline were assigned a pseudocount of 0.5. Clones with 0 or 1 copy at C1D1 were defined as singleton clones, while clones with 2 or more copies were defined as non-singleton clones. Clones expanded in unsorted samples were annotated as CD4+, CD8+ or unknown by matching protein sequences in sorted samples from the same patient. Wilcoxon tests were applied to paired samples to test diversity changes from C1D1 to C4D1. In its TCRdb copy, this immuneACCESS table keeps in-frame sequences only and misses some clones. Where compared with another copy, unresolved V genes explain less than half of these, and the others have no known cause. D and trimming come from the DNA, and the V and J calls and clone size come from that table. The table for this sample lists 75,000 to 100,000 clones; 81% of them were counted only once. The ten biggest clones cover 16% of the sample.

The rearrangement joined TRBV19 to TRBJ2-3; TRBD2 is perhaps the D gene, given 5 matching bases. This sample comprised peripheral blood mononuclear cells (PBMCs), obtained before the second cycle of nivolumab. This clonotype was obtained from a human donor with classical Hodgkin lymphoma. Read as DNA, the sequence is TGTGCCAGTAGTCTGCGAGCGGCAAGCACAGATACGCAGTATTTT. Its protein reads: CASSLRAASTDTQYF.